This is a list of T cell receptor beta chains from one sample in a study of blood T cell repertoires in COVID-19. Data came from immunoSEQ multiplex PCR; TCRdb stores just in-frame clones and leaves some out. Among around 450,000 clones listed, less than 95% were seen once. Sequencing was performed on PBMCs or T cells enriched from blood (not recorded which). The source of these receptors is a man younger than 30 who had recovered from COVID-19. CDR3s include the opening cysteine and the closing phenylalanine or tryptophan. The D gene is left open where the match is weak. The listing skips clone size in some rows; elsewhere it reads once, few, many or a size class.

>-|-|TRBJ1-3|TRBV2
TGTGCCAGCAGTGAGCGGGGGCTTGGAAACACCATATATTTT
CASSERGLGNTIYF
>-|-|TRBJ1-2|TRBV19
TGTGCCAGTAGTCGTGACGGGAGATATGGCTACACCTTC
CASSRDGRYGYTF
>-|-|TRBJ1-2|TRBV10-3
TGTGCCATCTCCCCCGTATCGGAGTATGGCTACACCTTC
CAISPVSEYGYTF
>TRBD1|-|TRBJ1-4|TRBV5-1
TGCGCCAGCAGCTCGTCTCCGGGACAGGGGGAAAAACTGTTTTTT
CASSSSPGQGEKLFF
>TRBD2|-|TRBJ2-3|TRBV28
TGTGCCAGCAGTTTAGTAGCGGGAAGTTGGACAGATACGCAGTATTTT
CASSLVAGSWTDTQYF
>-|-|TRBJ2-2|TRBV14
TGTGCCAGCAGCCAAGATCGGGGGACAGTCGACACCGGGGAGCTGTTTTTT
CASSQDRGTVDTGELFF
>TRBD1|-|TRBJ1-6|TRBV5-4
TGTGCCAGCAGCTTCCCAGGGACAGGGACACCCCTCCACTTT
CASSFPGTGTPLHF
>-|once|TRBJ1-1|TRBV2
TGTGCCAGCAGAACCAGGGTTTTGGGTTGGGGAGCTTTCTTT
CASRTRVLGWGAFF
>TRBD2|once|TRBJ2-1|TRBV14
TGTGCCAGCAGCCAACAACTAGCGGGAGGAGCGGAGCAGTTCTTC
CASSQQLAGGAEQFF
>-|-|TRBJ2-1|TRBV5-1
TGCGCCAGCAGCTTTACAACGGGAAATGAGCAGTTCTTC
CASSFTTGNEQFF
>-|-|TRBJ2-5|TRBV28
TGTGCCAGCAGGTGGCAGAACAGGCTCCAAGAGACCCAGTACTTC
CASRWQNRLQETQYF
>TRBD1|-|TRBJ1-5|TRBV5-1
TGCGCCAGCAGCCGCGGGACAGGGGAACATCAGCCCCAGCATTTT
CASSRGTGEHQPQHF
>TRBD1|-|TRBJ1-1|TRBV27
TGTGCCAGCAGAGGACAGGGCAGAGCTTTCTTT
CASRGQGRAFF
>-|-|TRBJ2-1|TRBV7-2
TGTGCCAGCAGCCTTCAGAGCGGGTCAAACAATGAGCAGTTCTTC
CASSLQSGSNNEQFF
>-|few|TRBJ1-3|TRBV5-1
TGCGCCAGCAGCAGGCGGACGGGGATCTCTGGAAACACCATATATTTT
CASSRRTGISGNTIYF
>-|-|TRBJ2-7|TRBV5-1
TGCGCCAGCAGCTTGTTACCCACGGGAGACTACGAGCAGTACTTC
CASSLLPTGDYEQYF
>-|once|TRBJ2-3|TRBV4-1
TGCGCCAGCAGCCAAGGCCGCCGGGATTCAGATACGCAGTATTTT
CASSQGRRDSDTQYF
>TRBD1|-|TRBJ1-2|TRBV9
TGTGCCAGCAGCGAAAAACCGGGACAGGGGCTTGGCTACACCTTC
CASSEKPGQGLGYTF
>-|-|TRBJ1-5|TRBV30
TGTGCCTGGAGTGAGACTGCTCAGCCCCAGCATTTT
CAWSETAQPQHF
>-|-|TRBJ1-3|TRBV30
TGTGCCTGGACCTTCGTACAGCGAAACACCATATATTTT
CAWTFVQRNTIYF
>-|-|TRBJ1-1|TRBV11-2
TGTGCCAGCAGCTTAGTACAGGAGAACACTGAAGCTTTCTTT
CASSLVQENTEAFF
>TRBD1|-|TRBJ1-5|TRBV18
TGTGCCAGCTCACCACGCTCCGGACAGGGTCAGCCCCAGCATTTT
CASSPRSGQGQPQHF
>-|-|TRBJ1-3|TRBV4-1
TGCGCCAGCAGCCAGGGAGGTCGAGGAAACACCATATATTTT
CASSQGGRGNTIYF
>TRBD1|-|TRBJ2-5|TRBV3-1/TRBV3-2
TGTGCCAGCAGTTTCGACAGGGTCCAGACCCAGTACTTC
CASSFDRVQTQYF
>TRBD1|-|TRBJ2-5|TRBV2
TGTGCCAGCAGTGAACTGACAGGGGATGAGACCCAGTACTTC
CASSELTGDETQYF